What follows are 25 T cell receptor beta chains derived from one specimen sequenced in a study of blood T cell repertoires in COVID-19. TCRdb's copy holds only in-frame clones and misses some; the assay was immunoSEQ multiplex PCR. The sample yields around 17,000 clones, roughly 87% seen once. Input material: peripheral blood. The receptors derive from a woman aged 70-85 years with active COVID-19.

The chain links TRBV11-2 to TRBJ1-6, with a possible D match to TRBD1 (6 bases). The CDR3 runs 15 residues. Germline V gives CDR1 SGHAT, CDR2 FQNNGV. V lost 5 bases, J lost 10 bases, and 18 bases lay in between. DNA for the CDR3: TGTGCCAGCAGCCAGCAGCCGGGACAAGGATCACCCCTCCACTTT. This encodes CASSQQPGQGSPLHF.

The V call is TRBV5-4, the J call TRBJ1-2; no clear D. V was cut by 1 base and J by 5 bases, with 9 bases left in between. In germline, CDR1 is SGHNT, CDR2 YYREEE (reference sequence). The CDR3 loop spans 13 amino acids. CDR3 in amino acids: CASSLPAEYGYTF. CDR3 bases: TGTGCCAGCAGCTTGCCTGCCGAGTATGGCTACACCTTC.

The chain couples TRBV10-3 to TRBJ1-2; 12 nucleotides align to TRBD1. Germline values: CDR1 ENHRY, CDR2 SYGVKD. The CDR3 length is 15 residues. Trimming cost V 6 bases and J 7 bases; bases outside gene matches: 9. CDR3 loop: CAIRGTGGGLSGYTF. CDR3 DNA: TGTGCCATCAGGGGGACAGGGGGCGGACTCTCTGGCTACACCTTC.

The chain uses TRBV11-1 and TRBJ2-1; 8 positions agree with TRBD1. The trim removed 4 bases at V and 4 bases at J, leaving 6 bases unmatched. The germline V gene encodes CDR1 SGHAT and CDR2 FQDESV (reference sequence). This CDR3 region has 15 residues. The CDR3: CASSSTGTGYNEQFF. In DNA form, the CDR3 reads TGTGCCAGCAGCTCCACCGGGACAGGATACAATGAGCAGTTCTTC.

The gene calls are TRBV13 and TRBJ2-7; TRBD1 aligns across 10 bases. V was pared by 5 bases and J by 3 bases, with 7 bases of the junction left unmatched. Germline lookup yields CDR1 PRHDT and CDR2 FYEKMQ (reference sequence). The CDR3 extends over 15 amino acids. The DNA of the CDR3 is TGTGCCAGCAGCAATCGACAGGGGGCGATCTACGAGCAGTACTTC. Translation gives CASSNRQGAIYEQYF.

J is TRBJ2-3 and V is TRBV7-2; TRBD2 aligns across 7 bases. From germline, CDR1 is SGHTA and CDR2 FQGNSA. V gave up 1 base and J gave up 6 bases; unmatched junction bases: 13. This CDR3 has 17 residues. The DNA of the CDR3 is TGTGCCAGCAGCTTAGGTGCTAGCGGCACTGGAGTGGATACGCAGTATTTT. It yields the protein CASSLGASGTGVDTQYF.

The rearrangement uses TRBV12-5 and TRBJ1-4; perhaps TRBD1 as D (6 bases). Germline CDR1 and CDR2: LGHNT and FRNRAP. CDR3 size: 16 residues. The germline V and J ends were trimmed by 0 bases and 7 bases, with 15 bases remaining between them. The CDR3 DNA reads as TGTGCTAGTGGTTTGGTATTAGAACAGGGACGTGAAAAACTGTTTTTT. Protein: CASGLVLEQGREKLFF.

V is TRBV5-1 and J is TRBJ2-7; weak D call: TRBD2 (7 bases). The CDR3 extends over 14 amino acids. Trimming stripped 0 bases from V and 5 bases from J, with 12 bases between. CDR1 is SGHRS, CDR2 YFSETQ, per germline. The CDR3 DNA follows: TGCGCCAGCAGCTTGGAGGGGGGGAAACACGAGCAGTACTTC. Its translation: CASSLEGGKHEQYF. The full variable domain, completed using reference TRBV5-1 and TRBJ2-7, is KAGVTQTPRYLIKTRGQQVTLSCSPISGHRSVSWYQQTPGQGLQFLFEYFSETQRNKGNFPGRFSGRQFSNSRSEMNVSTLELGDSALYLCASSLEGGKHEQYFGPGTRLTVT.

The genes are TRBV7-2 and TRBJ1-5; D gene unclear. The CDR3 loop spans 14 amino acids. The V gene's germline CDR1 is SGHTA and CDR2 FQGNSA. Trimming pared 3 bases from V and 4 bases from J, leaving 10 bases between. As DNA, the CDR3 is TGTGCCAGCAGCTTGAAGGGCGGGAATCAGCCCCAGCATTTT. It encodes CASSLKGGNQPQHF.

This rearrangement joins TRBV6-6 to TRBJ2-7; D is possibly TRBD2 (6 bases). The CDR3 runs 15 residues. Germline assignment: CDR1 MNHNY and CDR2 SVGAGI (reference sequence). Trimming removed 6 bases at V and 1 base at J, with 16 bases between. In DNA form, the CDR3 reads TGTGCCAGCAGCAGCACGGGAGTAGGTTCCTACGAGCAGTACTTC. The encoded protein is CASSSTGVGSYEQYF.

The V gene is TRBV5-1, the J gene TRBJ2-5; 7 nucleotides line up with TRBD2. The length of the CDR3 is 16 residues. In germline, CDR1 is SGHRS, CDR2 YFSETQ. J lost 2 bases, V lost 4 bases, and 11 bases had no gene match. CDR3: CASSPGGSGSQETQYF. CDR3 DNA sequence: TGCGCCAGCAGCCCGGGAGGTAGCGGTTCACAAGAGACCCAGTACTTC.

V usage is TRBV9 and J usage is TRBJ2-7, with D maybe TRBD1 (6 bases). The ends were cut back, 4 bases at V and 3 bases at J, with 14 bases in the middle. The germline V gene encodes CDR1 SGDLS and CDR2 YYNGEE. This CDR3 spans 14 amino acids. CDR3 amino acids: CASSPGQALYEQYF. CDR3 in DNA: TGTGCCAGCAGCCCGGGACAAGCCCTCTACGAGCAGTACTTC. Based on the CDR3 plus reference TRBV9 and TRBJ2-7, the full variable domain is DSGVTQTPKHLITATGQRVTLRCSPRSGDLSVYWYQQSLDQGLQFLIQYYNGEERAKGNILERFSAQQFPDLHSELNLSSLELGDSALYFCASSPGQALYEQYFGPGTRLTVT.

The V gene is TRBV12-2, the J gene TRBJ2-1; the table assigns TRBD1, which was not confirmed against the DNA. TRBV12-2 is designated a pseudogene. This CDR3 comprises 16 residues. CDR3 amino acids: CASRLADREAYNEQFF. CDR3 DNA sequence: TGTGCAAGTCGCTTAGCCGACAGGGAGGCCTACAATGAGCAGTTCTTC.

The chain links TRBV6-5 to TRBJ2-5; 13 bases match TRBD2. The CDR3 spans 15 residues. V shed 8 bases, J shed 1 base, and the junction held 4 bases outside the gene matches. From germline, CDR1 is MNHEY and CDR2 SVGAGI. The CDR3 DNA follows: TGTGCCAGCGAGGGGACTAGCGGGATCCAAGAGACCCAGTACTTC. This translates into CASEGTSGIQETQYF.

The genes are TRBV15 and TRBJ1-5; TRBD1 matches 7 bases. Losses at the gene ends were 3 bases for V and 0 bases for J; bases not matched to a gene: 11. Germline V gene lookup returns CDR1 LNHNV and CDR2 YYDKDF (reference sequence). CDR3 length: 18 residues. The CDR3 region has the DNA TGTGCCACCAGCAGCGTCCCCGGGACAGTATATAGCAATCAGCCCCAGCATTTT. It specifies CATSSVPGTVYSNQPQHF.

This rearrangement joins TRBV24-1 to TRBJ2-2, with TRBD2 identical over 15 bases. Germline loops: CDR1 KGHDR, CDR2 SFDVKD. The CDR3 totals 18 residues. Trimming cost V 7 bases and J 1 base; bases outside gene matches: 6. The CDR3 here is CATRPAGLAGGNTGELFF. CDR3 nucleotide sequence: TGTGCCACCAGGCCCGCGGGACTAGCGGGAGGGAACACCGGGGAGCTGTTTTTT.

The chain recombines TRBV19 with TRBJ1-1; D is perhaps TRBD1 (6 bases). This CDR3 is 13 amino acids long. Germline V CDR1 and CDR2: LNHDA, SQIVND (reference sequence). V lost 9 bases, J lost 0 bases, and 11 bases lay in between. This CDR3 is CARQGHMNTEAFF. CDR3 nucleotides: TGTGCCAGACAGGGTCACATGAACACTGAAGCTTTCTTT.

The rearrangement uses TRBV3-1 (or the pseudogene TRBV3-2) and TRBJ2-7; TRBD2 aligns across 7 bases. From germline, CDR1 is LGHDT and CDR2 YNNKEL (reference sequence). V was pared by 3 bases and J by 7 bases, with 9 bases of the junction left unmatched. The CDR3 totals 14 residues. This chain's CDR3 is CASSHASGTGEQYF. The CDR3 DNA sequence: TGTGCCAGCAGCCATGCTAGCGGTACGGGGGAGCAGTACTTC.

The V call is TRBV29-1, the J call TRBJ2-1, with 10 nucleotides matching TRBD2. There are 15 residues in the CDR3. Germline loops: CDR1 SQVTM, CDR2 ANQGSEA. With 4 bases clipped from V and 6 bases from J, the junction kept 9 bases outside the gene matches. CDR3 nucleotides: TGCAGCGTTGTGGCTAGCGGGAGTTTCAGCAATGAGCAGTTCTTC. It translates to CSVVASGSFSNEQFF.

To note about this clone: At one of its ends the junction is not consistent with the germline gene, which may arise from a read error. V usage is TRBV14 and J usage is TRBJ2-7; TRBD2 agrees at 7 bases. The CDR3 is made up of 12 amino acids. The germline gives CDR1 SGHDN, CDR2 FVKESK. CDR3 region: CASSQPRDGRHF. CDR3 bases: TGTGCCAGCAGCCAACCACGCGACGGGAGGCACTTC.

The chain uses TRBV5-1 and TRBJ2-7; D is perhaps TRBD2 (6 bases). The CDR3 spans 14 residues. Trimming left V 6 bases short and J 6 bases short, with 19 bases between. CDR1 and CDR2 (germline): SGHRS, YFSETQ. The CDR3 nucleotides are TGCGCCAGCACTTTGCATCCCGGGACTTTCGAGCAGTACTTC. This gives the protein CASTLHPGTFEQYF.

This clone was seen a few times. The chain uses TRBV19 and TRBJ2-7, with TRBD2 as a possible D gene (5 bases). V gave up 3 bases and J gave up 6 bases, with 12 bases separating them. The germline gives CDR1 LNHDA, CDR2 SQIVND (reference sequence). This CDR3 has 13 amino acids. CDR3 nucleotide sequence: TGTGCCAGTAGTATGTTCGCGGGCGGCGAGCAGTACTTC. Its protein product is CASSMFAGGEQYF.

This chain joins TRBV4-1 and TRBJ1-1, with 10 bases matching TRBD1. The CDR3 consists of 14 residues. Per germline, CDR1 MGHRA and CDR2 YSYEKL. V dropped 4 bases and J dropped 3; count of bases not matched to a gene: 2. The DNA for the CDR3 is TGCGCCAGCAGCCGAGGGACAGGGGACACTGAAGCTTTCTTT. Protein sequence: CASSRGTGDTEAFF.

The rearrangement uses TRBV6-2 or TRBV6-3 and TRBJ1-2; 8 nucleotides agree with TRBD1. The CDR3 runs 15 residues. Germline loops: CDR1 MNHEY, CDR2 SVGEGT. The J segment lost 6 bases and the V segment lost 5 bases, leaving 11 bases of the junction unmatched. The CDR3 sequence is CASSQTGVVGNGYTF. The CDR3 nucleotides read TGTGCCAGCAGTCAGACAGGGGTAGTCGGGAATGGCTACACCTTC.

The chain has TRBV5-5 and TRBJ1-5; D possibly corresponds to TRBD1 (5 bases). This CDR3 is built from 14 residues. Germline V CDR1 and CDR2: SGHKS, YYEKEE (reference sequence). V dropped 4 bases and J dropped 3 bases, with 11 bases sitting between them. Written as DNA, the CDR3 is TGTGCCAGCAGCAATAGACAGTCCAATCAGCCCCAGCATTTT. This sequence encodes CASSNRQSNQPQHF.